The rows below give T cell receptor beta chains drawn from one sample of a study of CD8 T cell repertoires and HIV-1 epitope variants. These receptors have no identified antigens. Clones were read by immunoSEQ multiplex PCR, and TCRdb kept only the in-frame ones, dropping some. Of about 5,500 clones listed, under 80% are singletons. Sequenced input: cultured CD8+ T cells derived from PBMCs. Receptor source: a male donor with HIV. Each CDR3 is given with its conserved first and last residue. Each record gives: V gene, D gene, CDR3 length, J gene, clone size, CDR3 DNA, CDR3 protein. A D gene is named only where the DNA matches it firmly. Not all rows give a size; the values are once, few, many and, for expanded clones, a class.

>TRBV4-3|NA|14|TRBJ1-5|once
TGCGCCAGCAGCCAAGTCACAGGGAATCAGCCCCAGCATTTT
CASSQVTGNQPQHF
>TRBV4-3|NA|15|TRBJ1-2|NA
TGCGCCAGCAGCCAAGAGCTCGGATCTAACTATGGCTACACCTTC
CASSQELGSNYGYTF
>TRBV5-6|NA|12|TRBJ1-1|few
TGTGCCAGCAGCTTGGGTGGAGGTAGAGCTTTCTTT
CASSLGGGRAFF
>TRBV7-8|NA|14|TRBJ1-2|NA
TGTGCCAGCAGCTCCCAGAGTCCTGGGCATGGCTACACCTTC
CASSSQSPGHGYTF
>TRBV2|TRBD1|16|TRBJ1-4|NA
TGTGCCAGCAGTGGAGGGCGTACAGGGGGTAGTGAAAAACTGTTTTTT
CASSGGRTGGSEKLFF
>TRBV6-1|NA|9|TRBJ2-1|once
TGTGCCAGCAACCTGATGGAGTTCTTC
CASNLMEFF
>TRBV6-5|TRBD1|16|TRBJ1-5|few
TGTGCCAGCAGTTTATCCGGGACAGGGGTCAATCAGCCCCAGCATTTT
CASSLSGTGVNQPQHF
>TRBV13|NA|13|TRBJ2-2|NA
TGTGCCAGCAGCCAGGGGGGACCCAAGGAGCTGTTTTTT
CASSQGGPKELFF
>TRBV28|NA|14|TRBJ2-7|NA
TGTGCCAGCAGTTTGGGGACTCCCGCCTACGAGCAGTACTTC
CASSLGTPAYEQYF
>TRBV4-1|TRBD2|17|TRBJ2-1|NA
TGCGCCAGCAGCCAGGCCCCTAGCGGGGGGGCACAGAATGAGCAGTTCTTC
CASSQAPSGGAQNEQFF
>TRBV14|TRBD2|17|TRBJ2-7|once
TGTGCCAGCAGCCTAGAGACGAGCGGGAGCTCCTCCTACGAGCAGTACTTC
CASSLETSGSSSYEQYF
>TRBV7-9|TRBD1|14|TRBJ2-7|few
TGTGCCAGCAGCTTGGGACAGTACCTTCGTGAGCAGTACTTC
CASSLGQYLREQYF